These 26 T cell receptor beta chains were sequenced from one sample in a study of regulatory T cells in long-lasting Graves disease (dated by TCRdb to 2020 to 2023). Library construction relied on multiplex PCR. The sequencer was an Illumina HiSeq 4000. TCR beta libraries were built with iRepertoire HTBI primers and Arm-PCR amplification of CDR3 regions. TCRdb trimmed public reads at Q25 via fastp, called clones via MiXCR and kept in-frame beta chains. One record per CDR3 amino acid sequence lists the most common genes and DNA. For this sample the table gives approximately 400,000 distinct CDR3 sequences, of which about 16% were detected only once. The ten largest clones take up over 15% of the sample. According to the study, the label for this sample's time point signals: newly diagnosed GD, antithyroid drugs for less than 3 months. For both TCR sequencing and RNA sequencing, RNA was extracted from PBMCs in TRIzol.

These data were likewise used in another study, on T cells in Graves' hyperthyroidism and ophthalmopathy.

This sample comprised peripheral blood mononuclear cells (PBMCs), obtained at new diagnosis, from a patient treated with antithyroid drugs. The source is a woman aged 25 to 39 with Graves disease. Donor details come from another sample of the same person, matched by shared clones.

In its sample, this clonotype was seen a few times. CDR3 nucleotides: TGTGCCAGCAGTAAAAACAGGCCGAATCAGCCCCAGCATTTT. Translating gives CASSKNRPNQPQHF. The chain joins TRBV6-2 or TRBV6-3 to TRBJ1-5, with D maybe TRBD1 (5 bases). This CDR3 is 14 amino acids long. Germline assignment: CDR1 MNHEY and CDR2 SVGEGT. V was pared by 5 bases and J by 4 bases, with 12 bases between.

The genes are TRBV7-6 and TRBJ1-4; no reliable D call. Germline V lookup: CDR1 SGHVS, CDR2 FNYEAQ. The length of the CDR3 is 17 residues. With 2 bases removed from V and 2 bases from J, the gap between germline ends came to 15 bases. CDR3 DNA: TGTGCCAGCAGCTTACAATTCTCTGGAGGGACTAATGAAAAACTGTTTTTT. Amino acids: CASSLQFSGGTNEKLFF.

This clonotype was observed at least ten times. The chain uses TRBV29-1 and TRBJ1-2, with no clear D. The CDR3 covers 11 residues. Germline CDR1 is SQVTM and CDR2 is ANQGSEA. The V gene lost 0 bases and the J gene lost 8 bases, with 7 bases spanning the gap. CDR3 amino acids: CSVEDPLGYTF. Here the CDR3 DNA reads TGCAGCGTTGAAGATCCATTGGGCTACACCTTC.

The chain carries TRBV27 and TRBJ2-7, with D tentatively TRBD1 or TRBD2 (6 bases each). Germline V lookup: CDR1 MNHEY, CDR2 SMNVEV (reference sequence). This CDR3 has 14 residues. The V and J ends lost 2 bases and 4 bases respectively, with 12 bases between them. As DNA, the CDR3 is TGTGCCAGCAGTTTAGGAAGAGGGGGGTACGAGCAGTACTTC. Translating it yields CASSLGRGGYEQYF.

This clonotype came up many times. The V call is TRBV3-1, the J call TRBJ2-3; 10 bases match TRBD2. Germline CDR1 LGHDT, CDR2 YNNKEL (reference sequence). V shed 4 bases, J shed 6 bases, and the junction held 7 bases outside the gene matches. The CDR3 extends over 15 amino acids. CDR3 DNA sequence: TGTGCCAGCAGCCCGCTAGCGGGAGTGGTGGATACGCAGTATTTT. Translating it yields CASSPLAGVVDTQYF.

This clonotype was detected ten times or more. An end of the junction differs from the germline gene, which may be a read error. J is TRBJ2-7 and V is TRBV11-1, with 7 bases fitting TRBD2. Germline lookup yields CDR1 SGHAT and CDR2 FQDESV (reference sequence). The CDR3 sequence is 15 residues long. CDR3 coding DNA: TGTGCCAGCAGCGGGGTTCGTGGGGGGGACTTGACGGCGCACTTC. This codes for CASSGVRGGDLTAHF.

DNA for the CDR3: TGCAGTGCTAGAGACTTGGGCACAGATACGCAGTATTTT. The encoded protein is CSARDLGTDTQYF. The V and J genes are TRBV20-1 and TRBJ2-3; no clear D. The V and J ends lost 0 bases and 1 base respectively, with 5 bases between them. Germline assignment: CDR1 DFQATT and CDR2 SNEGSKA (reference sequence). CDR3 size: 13 residues.

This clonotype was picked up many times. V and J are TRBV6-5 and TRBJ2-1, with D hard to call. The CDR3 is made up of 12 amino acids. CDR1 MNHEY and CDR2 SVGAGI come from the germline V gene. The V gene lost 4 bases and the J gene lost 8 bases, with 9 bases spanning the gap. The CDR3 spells CASSSTWHEQFF. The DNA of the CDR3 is TGTGCCAGCAGTTCAACTTGGCATGAGCAGTTCTTC.

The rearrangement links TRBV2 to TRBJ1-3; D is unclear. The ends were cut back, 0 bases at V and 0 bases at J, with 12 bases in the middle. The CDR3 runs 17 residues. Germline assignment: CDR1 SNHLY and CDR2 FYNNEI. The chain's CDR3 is CASSEAPYSNSGNTIYF. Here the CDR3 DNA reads TGTGCCAGCAGTGAAGCGCCTTACAGCAACTCTGGAAACACCATATATTTT. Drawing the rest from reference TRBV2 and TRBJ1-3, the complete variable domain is EPEVTQTPSHQVTQMGQEVILRCVPISNHLYFYWYRQILGQKVEFLVSFYNNEISEKSEIFDDQFSVERPDGSNFTLKIRSTKLEDSAMYFCASSEAPYSNSGNTIYFGEGSWLTVV.

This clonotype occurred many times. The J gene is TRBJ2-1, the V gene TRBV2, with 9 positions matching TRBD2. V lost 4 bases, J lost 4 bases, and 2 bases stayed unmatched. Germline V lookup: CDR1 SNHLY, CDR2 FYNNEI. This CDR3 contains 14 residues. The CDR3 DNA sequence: TGTGCCAGCAGTGGGACTAGCGAGTACAATGAGCAGTTCTTC. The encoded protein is CASSGTSEYNEQFF.

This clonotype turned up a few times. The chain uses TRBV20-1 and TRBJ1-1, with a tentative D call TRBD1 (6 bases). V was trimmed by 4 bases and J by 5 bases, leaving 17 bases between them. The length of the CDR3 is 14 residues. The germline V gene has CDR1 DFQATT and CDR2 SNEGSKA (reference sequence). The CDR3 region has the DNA TGCAGTGCTAAGTCACCCGGGGGGACAACTGAAGCTTTCTTT. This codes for CSAKSPGGTTEAFF.

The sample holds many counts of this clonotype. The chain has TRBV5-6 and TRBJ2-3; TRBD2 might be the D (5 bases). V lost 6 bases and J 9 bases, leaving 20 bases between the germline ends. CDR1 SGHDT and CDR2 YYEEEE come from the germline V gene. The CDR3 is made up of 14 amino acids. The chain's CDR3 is CASKRLTSGGTQYF. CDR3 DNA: TGTGCCAGCAAGCGACTGACCAGCGGTGGCACGCAGTATTTT.

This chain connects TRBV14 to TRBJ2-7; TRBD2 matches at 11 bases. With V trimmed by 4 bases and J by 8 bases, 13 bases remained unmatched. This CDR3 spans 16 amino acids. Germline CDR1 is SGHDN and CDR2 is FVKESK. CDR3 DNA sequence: TGTGCCAGCAGCCTCCCGGGGGACCCTAGCGGGAGGAAGCAGTACTTC. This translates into CASSLPGDPSGRKQYF.

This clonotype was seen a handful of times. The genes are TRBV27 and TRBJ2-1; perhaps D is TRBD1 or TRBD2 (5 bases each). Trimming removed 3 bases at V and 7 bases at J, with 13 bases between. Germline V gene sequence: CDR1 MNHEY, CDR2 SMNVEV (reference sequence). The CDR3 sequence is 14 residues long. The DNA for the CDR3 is TGTGCCAGCAGTTTTCCCGGGACGACTAATGAGCAGTTCTTC. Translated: CASSFPGTTNEQFF.

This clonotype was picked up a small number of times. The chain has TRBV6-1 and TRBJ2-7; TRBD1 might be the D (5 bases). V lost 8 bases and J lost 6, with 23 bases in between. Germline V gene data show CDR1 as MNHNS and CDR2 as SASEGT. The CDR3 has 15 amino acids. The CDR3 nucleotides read TGTGCCAGCTCTCGACGGTGGGGCTTACAATCCGAGCAGTACTTC. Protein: CASSRRWGLQSEQYF.

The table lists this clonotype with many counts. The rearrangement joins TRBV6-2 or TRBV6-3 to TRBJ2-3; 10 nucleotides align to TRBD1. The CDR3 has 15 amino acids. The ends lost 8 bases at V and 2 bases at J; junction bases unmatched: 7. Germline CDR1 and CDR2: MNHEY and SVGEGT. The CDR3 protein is CASEGTGDPTDTQYF. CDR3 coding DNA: TGTGCCAGCGAAGGGACAGGGGATCCCACAGATACGCAGTATTTT.

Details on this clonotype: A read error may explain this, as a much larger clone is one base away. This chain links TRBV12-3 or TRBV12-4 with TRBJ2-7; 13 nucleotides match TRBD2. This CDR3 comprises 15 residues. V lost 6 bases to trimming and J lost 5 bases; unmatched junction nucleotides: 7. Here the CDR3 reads CASSRTSGSLDEQYF. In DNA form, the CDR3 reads TGTGCCAGCAGCAGGACTAGCGGGAGTTTGGACGAGCAGTACTTC.

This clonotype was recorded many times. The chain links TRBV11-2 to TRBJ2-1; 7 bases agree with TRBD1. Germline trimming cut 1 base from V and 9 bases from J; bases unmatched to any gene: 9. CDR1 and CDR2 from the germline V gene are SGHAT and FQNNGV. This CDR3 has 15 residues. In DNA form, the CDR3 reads TGTGCCAGCAGCTTAGGAGGGGGACAGTTCGGTGAGCAGTTCTTC. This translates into CASSLGGGQFGEQFF.

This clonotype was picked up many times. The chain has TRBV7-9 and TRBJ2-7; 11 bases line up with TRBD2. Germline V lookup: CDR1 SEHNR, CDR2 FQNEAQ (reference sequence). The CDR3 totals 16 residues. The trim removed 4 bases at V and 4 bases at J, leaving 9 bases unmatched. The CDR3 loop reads CASSSRTSGRPYEQYF. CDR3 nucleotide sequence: TGTGCCAGCAGCTCGCGGACTAGCGGGCGGCCTTACGAGCAGTACTTC.

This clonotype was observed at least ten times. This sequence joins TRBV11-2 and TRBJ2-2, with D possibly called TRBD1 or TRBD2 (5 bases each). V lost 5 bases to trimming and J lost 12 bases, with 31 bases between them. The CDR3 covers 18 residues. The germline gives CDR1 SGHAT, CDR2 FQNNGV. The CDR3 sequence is CASSPGNGATGTSRKLFF. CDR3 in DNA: TGTGCCAGCAGCCCTGGGAACGGCGCGACGGGGACGTCTCGGAAGCTGTTTTTT.

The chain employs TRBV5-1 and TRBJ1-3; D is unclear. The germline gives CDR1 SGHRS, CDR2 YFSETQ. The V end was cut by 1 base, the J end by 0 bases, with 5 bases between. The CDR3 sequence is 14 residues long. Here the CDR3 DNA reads TGCGCCAGCAGCTTGCCGGACTCTGGAAACACCATATATTTT. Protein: CASSLPDSGNTIYF.

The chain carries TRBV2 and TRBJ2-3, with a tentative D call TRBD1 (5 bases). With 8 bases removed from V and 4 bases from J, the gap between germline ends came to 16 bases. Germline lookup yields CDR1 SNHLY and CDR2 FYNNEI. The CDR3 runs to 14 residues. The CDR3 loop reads CASRIEGVSDTQYF. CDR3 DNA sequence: TGTGCCAGCCGGATCGAAGGGGTTTCAGATACGCAGTATTTT. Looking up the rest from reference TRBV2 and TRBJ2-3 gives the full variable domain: EPEVTQTPSHQVTQMGQEVILRCVPISNHLYFYWYRQILGQKVEFLVSFYNNEISEKSEIFDDQFSVERPDGSNFTLKIRSTKLEDSAMYFCASRIEGVSDTQYFGPGTRLTVL.

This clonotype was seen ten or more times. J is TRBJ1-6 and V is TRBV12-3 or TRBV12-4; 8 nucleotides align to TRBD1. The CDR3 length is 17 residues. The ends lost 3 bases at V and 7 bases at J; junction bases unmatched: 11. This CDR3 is CASSLDVSGGRNSPLHF. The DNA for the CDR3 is TGTGCCAGCAGTTTGGACGTCTCAGGGGGCCGGAATTCACCCCTCCACTTT.

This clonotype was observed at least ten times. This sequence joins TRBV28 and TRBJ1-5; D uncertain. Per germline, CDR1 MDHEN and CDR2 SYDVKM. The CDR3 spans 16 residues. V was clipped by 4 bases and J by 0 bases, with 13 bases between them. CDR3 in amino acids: CASSWEGIFSNQPQHF. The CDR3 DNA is TGTGCCAGCAGTTGGGAAGGGATCTTTAGCAATCAGCCCCAGCATTTT.

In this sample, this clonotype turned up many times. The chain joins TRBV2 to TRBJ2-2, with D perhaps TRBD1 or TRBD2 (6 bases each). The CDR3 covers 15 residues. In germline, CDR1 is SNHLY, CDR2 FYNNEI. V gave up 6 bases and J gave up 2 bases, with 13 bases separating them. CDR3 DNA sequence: TGTGCCAGCAGGAAAGAGGGGGGAAACACCGGGGAGCTGTTTTTT. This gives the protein CASRKEGGNTGELFF. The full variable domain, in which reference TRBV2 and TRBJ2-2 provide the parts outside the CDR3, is EPEVTQTPSHQVTQMGQEVILRCVPISNHLYFYWYRQILGQKVEFLVSFYNNEISEKSEIFDDQFSVERPDGSNFTLKIRSTKLEDSAMYFCASRKEGGNTGELFFGEGSRLTVL.

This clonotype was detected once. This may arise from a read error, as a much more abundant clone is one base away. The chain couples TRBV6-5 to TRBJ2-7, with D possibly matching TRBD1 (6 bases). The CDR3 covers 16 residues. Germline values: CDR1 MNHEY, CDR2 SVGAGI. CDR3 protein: CASSYSISPGGYERYF. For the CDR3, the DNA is TGTGCCAGCAGTTACTCGATATCCCCTGGGGGCTACGAGCGGTACTTC.